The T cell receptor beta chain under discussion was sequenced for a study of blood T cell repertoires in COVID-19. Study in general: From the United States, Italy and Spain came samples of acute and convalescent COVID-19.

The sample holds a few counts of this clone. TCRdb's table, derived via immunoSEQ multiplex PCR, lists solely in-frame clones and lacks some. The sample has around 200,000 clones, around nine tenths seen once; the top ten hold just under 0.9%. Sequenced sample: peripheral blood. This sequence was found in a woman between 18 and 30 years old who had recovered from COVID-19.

CDR3 protein: CASSSGTRAYGYTF. In DNA form, the CDR3 reads TGTGCCAGCAGCTCCGGGACACGCGCCTATGGCTACACCTTC. V is TRBV5-6 and J is TRBJ1-2; D perhaps matches TRBD1 (6 bases). The CDR3 covers 14 residues. Trimming removed 3 bases from V and 4 bases from J, with 13 bases in between. Germline V gives CDR1 SGHDT, CDR2 YYEEEE.